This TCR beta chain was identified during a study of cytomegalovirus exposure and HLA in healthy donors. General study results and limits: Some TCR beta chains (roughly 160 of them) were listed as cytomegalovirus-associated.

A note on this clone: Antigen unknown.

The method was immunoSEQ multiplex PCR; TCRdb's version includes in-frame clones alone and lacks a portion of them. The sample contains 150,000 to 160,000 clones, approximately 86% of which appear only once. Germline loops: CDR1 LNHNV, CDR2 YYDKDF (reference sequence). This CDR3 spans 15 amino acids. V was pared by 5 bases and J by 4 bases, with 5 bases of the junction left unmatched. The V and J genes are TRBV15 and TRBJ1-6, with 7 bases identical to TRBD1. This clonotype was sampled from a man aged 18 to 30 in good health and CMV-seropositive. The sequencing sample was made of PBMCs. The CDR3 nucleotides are TGTGCCACCAGCTCTCGGACAGGATATAATTCACCCCTCCACTTT. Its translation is CATSSRTGYNSPLHF.